The next 19 T cell receptor beta chains were all read from a single sample in a study of Ad26.COV2.S vaccination and SARS-CoV-2 variants. Documented treatment: about 20 received Ad26.COV2.S at low or high dose, single or two shots; five or six received placebo; per-sample allocation not given. Vaccine and placebo recipients were sampled on day 63 after the first injection. Only in-frame clones appear in the TCRdb table, and some are missing; sequencing was by immunoSEQ multiplex PCR. Among about 400,000 clones listed, roughly 80% were seen once. Sequenced material: peripheral blood, taken in a trial of Ad26.COV2.S vaccine versus placebo. These receptors were taken from a person between 18 and 60 years old who received the Ad26.COV2.S COVID-19 vaccine or a placebo.

The CDR3 loop reads CATSRVGLAGVGEQFF. The CDR3 nucleotides are TGTGCCACCAGCAGAGTCGGCCTAGCGGGAGTTGGTGAGCAGTTCTTC. The V gene is TRBV15, the J gene TRBJ2-1; 10 bases match TRBD2. The V segment lost 1 base and the J segment 9 bases; nucleotides outside the gene matches: 9. Looked up from germline, CDR1 is LNHNV and CDR2 is YYDKDF (reference sequence). CDR3 size: 16 residues.

V gene TRBV29-1 combines with J gene TRBJ1-2; 7 bases line up with TRBD1. The CDR3 contains 12 residues. Germline assignment: CDR1 SQVTM and CDR2 ANQGSEA. The ends lost 7 bases at V and 8 bases at J; junction bases unmatched: 10. CDR3 sequence reads: CSAETGTKGYTF. CDR3 bases: TGCAGCGCCGAGACAGGGACGAAAGGCTACACCTTC.

V usage is TRBV13 and J usage is TRBJ1-3; 10 bases align to TRBD1. Trimming at V came to 5 bases and at J to 5 bases, leaving 9 bases not matched to a gene. The CDR3 covers 16 residues. CDR1 is PRHDT and CDR2 is FYEKMQ in the germline V gene (reference sequence). CDR3 protein: CASSPGTGALRNTIYF. The CDR3 nucleotides read TGTGCCAGCAGCCCTGGGACAGGGGCGCTAAGAAACACCATATATTTT.

J is TRBJ2-5 and V is TRBV2; tentatively, D is TRBD1 (6 bases). From germline, CDR1 is SNHLY and CDR2 FYNNEI. V was shortened by 4 bases and J by 3 bases, with 18 bases between the two germline ends. The CDR3 has 16 amino acids. CDR3 sequence: CASSARGHGPKETQYF. The CDR3 DNA sequence: TGTGCCAGCAGTGCCAGGGGACATGGCCCCAAAGAGACCCAGTACTTC.

V and J are TRBV5-5 and TRBJ2-5; 9 bases fit TRBD2. This CDR3 contains 17 residues. V lost 0 bases and J lost 4; bases outside the gene matches: 10. Germline V lookup: CDR1 SGHKS, CDR2 YYEKEE (reference sequence). CDR3 nucleotides: TGTGCCAGCAGCTTGGAGGGTAGCGGGGGACCGGGAGAGACCCAGTACTTC. Translated: CASSLEGSGGPGETQYF.

This rearrangement joins TRBV29-1 to TRBJ1-1; perhaps TRBD1 as D (6 bases). Germline-derived CDR1 and CDR2 are SQVTM and ANQGSEA. V was trimmed by 5 bases and J by 4 bases, leaving 14 bases between them. The CDR3 consists of 13 residues. DNA for the CDR3: TGCAGCGTTAACAGGGTAGTGTTCACTGAAGCTTTCTTT. It encodes CSVNRVVFTEAFF. The full variable domain, its missing parts supplied by reference TRBV29-1 and TRBJ1-1, is SAVISQKPSRDICQRGTSLTIQCQVDSQVTMMFWYRQQPGQSLTLIATANQGSEATYESGFVIDKFPISRPNLTFSTLTVSNMSPEDSSIYLCSVNRVVFTEAFFGQGTRLTVV.

This chain uses TRBV7-2 with TRBJ2-2; 10 bases fit TRBD1. This CDR3 is built from 16 residues. V lost 3 bases, J lost 4 bases, and 5 bases stayed unmatched. Germline-derived CDR1 and CDR2 are SGHTA and FQGNSA. CDR3 sequence: CASSLTGTGVTGELFF. Here the CDR3 DNA reads TGTGCCAGCAGCTTGACCGGGACAGGGGTCACCGGGGAGCTGTTTTTT.

The chain recombines TRBV4-3 with TRBJ1-6; possible D gene TRBD1, 5 bases. The CDR3 runs to 13 residues. The germline V and J ends were trimmed by 3 bases and 7 bases, with 7 bases remaining between them. The germline V gene has CDR1 LGHNA and CDR2 YSLEER. The CDR3 region is CASSQEGNSPLHF. The CDR3 coding sequence is TGCGCCAGCAGCCAGGAGGGGAATTCACCCCTCCACTTT.

The chain combines TRBV5-1 with TRBJ1-4, with a possible D match to TRBD1 (5 bases). Trimming left V 4 bases short and J 3 bases short, with 13 bases between. Germline loops: CDR1 SGHRS, CDR2 YFSETQ. This CDR3 region has 15 residues. Here the CDR3 reads CASSNGTAANEKLFF. The CDR3, as DNA: TGCGCCAGCAGCAATGGGACGGCGGCTAATGAAAAACTGTTTTTT.

CDR3 sequence reads: CASSPQGSAETQYF. Written as DNA, the CDR3 is TGTGCCAGCTCACCACAAGGATCTGCGGAGACCCAGTACTTC. The gene calls are TRBV18 and TRBJ2-5; D not certain. The CDR3 covers 14 residues. Germline CDR1 KGHSH, CDR2 LQKENI. V was shortened by 1 base and J by 5 bases, with 11 bases between the two germline ends.

The J gene is TRBJ1-2, the V gene TRBV7-9, with a possible D match to TRBD1 (5 bases). This CDR3 is 18 amino acids long. Germline-derived CDR1 and CDR2 are SEHNR and FQNEAQ (reference sequence). With 4 bases removed from V and 0 bases from J, the gap between germline ends came to 21 bases. CDR3 nucleotides: TGTGCCAGCAGCTCACTGGGGGTAGGCCAGACGGCTAACTATGGCTACACCTTC. Translation: CASSSLGVGQTANYGYTF.

This rearrangement joins TRBV7-9 to TRBJ1-2, with a weak D call TRBD1 (5 bases). Germline V gives CDR1 SEHNR, CDR2 FQNEAQ (reference sequence). The CDR3 consists of 10 residues. The chain's CDR3 is CAGHSYGYTF. The CDR3 DNA is TGTGCTGGACATAGTTATGGCTACACCTTC. Together with reference TRBV7-9 and TRBJ1-2, the CDR3 gives the full variable domain: DTGVSQNPRHKITKRGQNVTFRCDPISEHNRLYWYRQTLGQGPEFLTYFQNEAQLEKSRLLSDRFSAERPKGSFSTLEIQRTEQGDSAMYLCAGHSYGYTFGSGTRLTVV.

The chain uses TRBV6-2 or TRBV6-3 and TRBJ1-5; 10 bases map to TRBD1. The CDR3 runs 15 residues. The V segment lost 4 bases and the J segment 5 bases; nucleotides outside the gene matches: 5. Germline loops: CDR1 MNHEY, CDR2 SVGEGT. In DNA, the CDR3 is TGTGCCAGCAGTTTGGGACAGGGGACCGATCAGCCCCAGCATTTT. This encodes CASSLGQGTDQPQHF.

The chain employs TRBV6-5 and TRBJ2-1; D gene uncertain. Looked up from germline, CDR1 is MNHEY and CDR2 is SVGAGI. The CDR3 contains 13 residues. V was pared by 2 bases and J by 7 bases, with 9 bases between. CDR3: CASSYVTGNEQFF. Written as DNA, the CDR3 is TGTGCCAGCAGTTACGTGACTGGGAATGAGCAGTTCTTC.

The rearrangement links TRBV3-1 (or the pseudogene TRBV3-2) to TRBJ1-2; the D is unclear. V lost 3 bases and J 6 bases, leaving 14 bases between the germline ends. Germline V gene lookup returns CDR1 LGHDT and CDR2 YNNKEL (reference sequence). CDR3 length: 14 amino acids. CDR3 sequence (DNA): TGTGCCAGCAGCCATCTACTGGGAGGAGATGGCTACACCTTC. This gives the protein CASSHLLGGDGYTF.

This clone was picked up a small number of times. The V and J genes are TRBV27 and TRBJ1-6; the D gene is possibly TRBD1 (5 bases). Trimming took off 8 bases at V and 4 bases at J, with 6 bases between the two ends. The CDR3 contains 12 residues. Germline CDR1 and CDR2: MNHEY and SMNVEV (reference sequence). This chain's CDR3 is CASGGYNSPLHF. The CDR3 region has the DNA TGTGCCAGCGGGGGGTATAATTCACCCCTCCACTTT.

The chain has TRBV13 and TRBJ2-2; possible D gene TRBD1, 6 bases. Looked up from germline, CDR1 is PRHDT and CDR2 is FYEKMQ (reference sequence). This CDR3 comprises 16 residues. Trimming cost V 5 bases and J 8 bases, with 21 bases left between them. The chain's CDR3 is CASSIRQAFGFGELFF. The CDR3 nucleotides read TGTGCCAGCAGCATCCGACAGGCGTTTGGGTTTGGGGAGCTGTTTTTT. Looking up the rest from reference TRBV13 and TRBJ2-2 gives the full variable domain: AAGVIQSPRHLIKEKRETATLKCYPIPRHDTVYWYQQGPGQDPQFLISFYEKMQSDKGSIPDRFSAQQFSDYHSELNMSSLELGDSALYFCASSIRQAFGFGELFFGEGSRLTVL.

This clone was counted a few times. The gene calls are TRBV7-2 and TRBJ2-7; D is unresolved. This CDR3 has 12 amino acids. Germline values: CDR1 SGHTA, CDR2 FQGNSA. V gave up 4 bases and J gave up 1 base, with 5 bases separating them. This CDR3 is CASSSTSYEQYF. The CDR3 region has the DNA TGTGCCAGCAGCTCGACTTCCTACGAGCAGTACTTC.

V and J are TRBV6-5 and TRBJ2-5; 9 nucleotides align to TRBD2. CDR3 length: 14 residues. CDR1 and CDR2 from the germline V gene are MNHEY and SVGAGI. The J segment lost 5 bases and the V segment lost 11 bases, leaving 12 bases of the junction unmatched. CDR3 in amino acids: CAAKGSGTSETQYF. In nucleotides, the CDR3 is TGTGCCGCGAAAGGATCCGGGACTAGCGAGACCCAGTACTTC.